This entry features one T cell receptor (beta chain) sequence. The antigen remains undetermined. This entry comes from a study of cytomegalovirus exposure and HLA in healthy donors. The CDR3 contains 17 residues. Trimming removed 3 bases from V and 0 bases from J, with 17 bases in between. Germline V gene lookup returns CDR1 MDHEN and CDR2 SYDVKM. Sequencing was performed with immunoSEQ multiplex PCR; in TCRdb, only in-frame clones are kept and a portion is missing. The sample holds about 120,000 clones; roughly 95% are singletons and the top ten take about 1.7%. Findings and limits, study-wide: The study put under 200 TCR beta chains on its list as cytomegalovirus-associated. It was found in a later analysis that first-cohort TCR clusters tended to co-occur in the 90 to 150 validation repertoires. Rare TCR sequences dominated, though some public TCRs recurred in many donors.

The sequence was collected from a man between 18 and 29 years old in good health and CMV-seronegative. Sequenced sample: PBMCs. J is TRBJ1-1 and V is TRBV28; TRBD1 might be the D (6 bases). CDR3 sequence reads: CASSLVFGDTMNTEAFF. CDR3 bases: TGTGCCAGCAGTTTGGTCTTTGGGGACACAATGAACACTGAAGCTTTCTTT.